This TCR beta chain was sequenced in a study of OX40 agonist ivuxolimab in advanced cancers. Study as a whole: Partial responses were achieved by three patients: one hepatocellular carcinoma, two cutaneous melanoma.

It was autoimmune disease history or systemic immunosuppression that excluded patients. Sequencing was performed with immunoSEQ multiplex PCR; in TCRdb, only in-frame clones are kept and a portion is missing. The table shows 90,000 to 100,000 clones, with roughly 87% occurring only once. The specimen comprised CD4+ or CD8+ T cells sorted from blood, sampled in a trial of the OX40 agonist ivuxolimab. The receptor was derived from an adult with an advanced solid tumor such as melanoma, head and neck, liver or kidney cancer.

The CDR3 loop reads CSVERGHTEAFF. For the CDR3, the DNA is TGCAGCGTTGAGAGGGGGCACACTGAAGCTTTCTTT. The chain employs TRBV29-1 and TRBJ1-1; 7 bases map to TRBD1. CDR1 is SQVTM and CDR2 is ANQGSEA in the germline V gene. Trimming removed 3 bases from V and 3 bases from J; junction bases left unmatched: 1. The CDR3 is made up of 12 amino acids.